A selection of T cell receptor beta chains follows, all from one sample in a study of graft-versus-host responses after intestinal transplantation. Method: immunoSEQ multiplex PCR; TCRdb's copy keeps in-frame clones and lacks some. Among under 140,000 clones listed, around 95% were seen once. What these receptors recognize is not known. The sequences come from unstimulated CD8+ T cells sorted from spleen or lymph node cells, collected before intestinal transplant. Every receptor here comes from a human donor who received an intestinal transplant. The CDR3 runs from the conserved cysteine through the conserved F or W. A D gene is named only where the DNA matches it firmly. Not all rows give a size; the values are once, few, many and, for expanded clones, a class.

CASSFLGTGELFF	TGTGCCAGCAGTTTCTTAGGCACCGGGGAGCTGTTTTTT	TRBV27	TRBJ2-2	NA	NA
CASRADRENQPQHF	TGTGCCAGCAGAGCGGACAGGGAGAATCAGCCCCAGCATTTT	TRBV6-6	TRBJ1-5	few	TRBD1
CASSSLRGTDTQYF	TGTGCCAGTAGCTCCTTGAGGGGCACAGATACGCAGTATTTT	TRBV19	TRBJ2-3	NA	NA
CASSLGTGGNSGNTIYF	TGCGCCAGCAGCTTGGGGACAGGGGGTAACTCTGGAAACACCATATATTTT	TRBV5-1	TRBJ1-3	NA	TRBD1
CASSIPSGGGQPQHF	TGTGCCAGTAGTATACCTTCAGGGGGCGGTCAGCCCCAGCATTTT	TRBV19	TRBJ1-5	NA	TRBD1
CASSATGVYEQYF	TGTGCCAGCAGCGCGACAGGGGTCTACGAGCAGTACTTC	TRBV28	TRBJ2-7	NA	TRBD1
CASSRTPQNTEAFF	TGTGCCAGCAGTAGAACTCCCCAGAACACTGAAGCTTTCTTT	TRBV7-6	TRBJ1-1	NA	NA
CASSGRQGVDYGYTF	TGCGCCAGCAGCGGTCGACAGGGGGTCGACTATGGCTACACCTTC	TRBV5-1	TRBJ1-2	once	TRBD1
CASSYQDRMGDGYTF	TGTGCCAGCAGTTACCAGGACAGGATGGGGGATGGCTACACCTTC	TRBV6-8	TRBJ1-2	once	TRBD1
CASSLAEDSYGYTF	TGTGCCAGCAGTTTAGCGGAGGACAGCTATGGCTACACCTTC	TRBV28	TRBJ1-2	few	NA
CASSLGDRPAYEQYF	TGTGCCAGCAGCTTAGGGGACAGGCCAGCCTACGAGCAGTACTTC	TRBV7-3	TRBJ2-7	NA	TRBD1
CASSLAGTYNQPQHF	TGTGCCAGCAGCTTAGCCGGGACATACAATCAGCCCCAGCATTTT	TRBV7-9	TRBJ1-5	NA	NA
CASSEGGVGQETQYF	TGCGCCAGCAGTGAGGGGGGTGTCGGGCAAGAGACCCAGTACTTC	TRBV10-1	TRBJ2-5	NA	NA
CASSSASNQPQHF	TGTGCCAGCAGTTCCGCGAGCAATCAGCCCCAGCATTTT	TRBV27	TRBJ1-5	NA	NA
CASSLSGRNTGELFF	TGCGCCAGCAGCCTTAGCGGGAGGAACACCGGGGAGCTGTTTTTT	TRBV4-1	TRBJ2-2	NA	TRBD2
CASSYSSGNNEQFF	TGTGCCAGCAGTTACTCTAGCGGGAACAATGAGCAGTTCTTC	TRBV6-5	TRBJ2-1	NA	TRBD2
CASSWGLADTYEQYF	TGTGCCAGCAGCTGGGGACTAGCGGACACCTACGAGCAGTACTTC	TRBV7-6	TRBJ2-7	NA	TRBD2
CASSTGQGGDTQYF	TGTGCCAGCAGCACGGGACAGGGCGGTGATACGCAGTATTTT	TRBV7-9	TRBJ2-3	NA	TRBD1
CASSLRHEQYF	TGTGCCAGCAGCTTAAGGCACGAGCAGTACTTC	TRBV7-8	TRBJ2-7	once	NA
CASSLTGQSYEQYF	TGTGCCAGCAGCTTGACGGGCCAGTCCTACGAGCAGTACTTC	TRBV11-1	TRBJ2-7	once	NA
CASSPQFSPYGYTF	TGTGCCAGCAGCCCGCAGTTTTCCCCCTATGGCTACACCTTC	TRBV7-8	TRBJ1-2	NA	NA
CASSSSLRSPYEQYF	TGTGCCAGCAGCTCCTCCTTGCGGAGTCCCTACGAGCAGTACTTC	TRBV5-4	TRBJ2-7	NA	NA
CASSPTVGPPLRETQYF	TGTGCCAGCAGCCCGACAGTAGGGCCACCCCTGAGGGAGACCCAGTACTTC	TRBV7-6	TRBJ2-5	once	NA
CASSFGRMAEAFF	TGTGCCAGCAGCTTTGGGAGGATGGCTGAAGCTTTCTTT	TRBV5-6	TRBJ1-1	NA	NA
CASSSSLSFTDTQYF	TGTGCCAGCAGCTCATCCCTTTCTTTCACAGATACGCAGTATTTT	TRBV7-3	TRBJ2-3	NA	NA
CASSFLAGGRFYEQYF	TGTGCCAGCAGCTTTCTGGCGGGAGGGCGTTTCTACGAGCAGTACTTC	TRBV11-2	TRBJ2-7	NA	TRBD2
CASSMGLAGGYEQYF	TGTGCCAGTAGTATGGGTCTAGCGGGAGGATACGAGCAGTACTTC	TRBV19	TRBJ2-7	once	TRBD2